The source of this T cell receptor (beta chain) is a study of shared T cell receptors in the human thymus. This CDR3 is built from 20 residues. The V and J ends lost 5 bases and 2 bases, in that order; junction bases with no gene match: 16. In germline, CDR1 is WSHSY, CDR2 SAAADI. Data came from immunoSEQ multiplex PCR; TCRdb stores just in-frame clones and leaves some out. Of some 660,000 clones listed, approximately 87% are singletons. The data were also submitted as part of a second study, on human thymus T cells.

This chain connects TRBV10-2 to TRBJ2-7; 15 bases are a match to TRBD2. Material: thymocytes. The sequence was obtained from a boy less than two years old with a congenital heart defect. The CDR3 coding sequence is TGCGCCAGCAGTTCCTCTCGGACTAGCGGGAGGGCCTTATTGACCTACGAGCAGTACTTC. This encodes CASSSSRTSGRALLTYEQYF.